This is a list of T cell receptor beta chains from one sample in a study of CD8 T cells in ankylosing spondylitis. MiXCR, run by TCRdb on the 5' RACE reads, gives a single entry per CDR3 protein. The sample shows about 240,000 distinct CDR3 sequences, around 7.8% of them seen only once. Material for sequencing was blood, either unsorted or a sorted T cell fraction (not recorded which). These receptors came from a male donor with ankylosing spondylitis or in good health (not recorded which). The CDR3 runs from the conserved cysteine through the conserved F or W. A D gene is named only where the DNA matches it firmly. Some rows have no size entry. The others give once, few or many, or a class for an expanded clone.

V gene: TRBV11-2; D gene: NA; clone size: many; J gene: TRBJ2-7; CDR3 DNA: TGTGCCAGCAGCTTAGTAGGGATGACCAACAACGAGCAGTACTTC; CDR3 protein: CASSLVGMTNNEQYF
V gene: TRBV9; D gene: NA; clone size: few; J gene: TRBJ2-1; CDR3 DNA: TGTGCCAGCAGCGTAGAGGCGGGGGCCACCGAGGTCTTC; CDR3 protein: CASSVEAGATEVF
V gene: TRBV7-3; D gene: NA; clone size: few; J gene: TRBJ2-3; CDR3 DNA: TGTGCCAGCAGCTTCGGACTGTGGGATACGCAGTATTTT; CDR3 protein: CASSFGLWDTQYF
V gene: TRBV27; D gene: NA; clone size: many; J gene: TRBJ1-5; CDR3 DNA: TGTGCCAGCCGGGGGGGGGTTAGAGATCAGCCCCAGCATTTT; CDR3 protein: CASRGGVRDQPQHF
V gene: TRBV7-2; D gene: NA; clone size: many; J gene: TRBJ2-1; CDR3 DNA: TGTGCCAGCAGCCCCCAAAGAGGGGATGAGCAGTTCTTC; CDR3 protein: CASSPQRGDEQFF
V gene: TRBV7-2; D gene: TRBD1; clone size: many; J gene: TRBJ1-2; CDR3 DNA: TGTGCCAGCAGCTTTGGGGTCTTTCAGGGGGGGGACTATGGCTACACCTTC; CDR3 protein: CASSFGVFQGGDYGYTF
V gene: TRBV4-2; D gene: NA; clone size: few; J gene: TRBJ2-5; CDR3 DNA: TGTGCCAGCAGCCAAGTTGTCCGAGGAGACCAAGAGACCCAGTACTTC; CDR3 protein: CASSQVVRGDQETQYF
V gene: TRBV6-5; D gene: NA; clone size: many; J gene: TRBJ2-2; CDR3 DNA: TGTGCCAGCAGTTACGTAAGGAACACCGGGGAGCTGTTTTTT; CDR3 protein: CASSYVRNTGELFF
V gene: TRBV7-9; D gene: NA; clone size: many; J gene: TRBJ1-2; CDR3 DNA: TGTGCCAGCAGCTCCAGGGAGGAAGATGGCTACACCTTC; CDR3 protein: CASSSREEDGYTF
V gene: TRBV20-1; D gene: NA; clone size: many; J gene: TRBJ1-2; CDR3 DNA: TGCAGTGCTCCGTTCGAGGCCAACTATGGCTACACCTTC; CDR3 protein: CSAPFEANYGYTF
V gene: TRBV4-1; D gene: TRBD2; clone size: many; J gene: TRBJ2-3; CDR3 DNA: TGCGCCAGCAGCCGGCAAGCCGGGACTAGCGGGAGCAGCACAGATACGCAGTATTTT; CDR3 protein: CASSRQAGTSGSSTDTQYF
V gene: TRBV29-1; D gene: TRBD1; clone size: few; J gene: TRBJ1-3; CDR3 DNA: TGCAGCGCCCGGACAGGGGGCGGTGGAAACACCATATATTTT; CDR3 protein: CSARTGGGGNTIYF
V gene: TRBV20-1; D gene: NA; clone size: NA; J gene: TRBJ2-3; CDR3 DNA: TGCAGTGCTAGATACCCGGGCCCTGGGACGCAGTATTTT; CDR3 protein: CSARYPGPGTQYF
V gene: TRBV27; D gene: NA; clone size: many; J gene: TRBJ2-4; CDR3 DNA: TGTGCCAGCAGTTTATCACCCCAAAACATTCAGTACTTC; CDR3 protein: CASSLSPQNIQYF
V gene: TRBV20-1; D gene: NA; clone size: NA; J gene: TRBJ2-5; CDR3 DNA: TGCAGTGCTAGAGACACGGCTCGGGAGACCCAGTACTTC; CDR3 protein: CSARDTARETQYF
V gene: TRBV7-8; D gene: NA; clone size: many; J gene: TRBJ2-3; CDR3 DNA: TGTGCCAGCAGCGCCGGACGGTTGATGAATACGCAGTATTTT; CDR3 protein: CASSAGRLMNTQYF
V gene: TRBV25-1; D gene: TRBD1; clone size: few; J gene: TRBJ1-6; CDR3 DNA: TGTGCCAGCAGTGAGGCAGGGGGTGCCTCCGCCCTCCACTTT; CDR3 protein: CASSEAGGASALHF
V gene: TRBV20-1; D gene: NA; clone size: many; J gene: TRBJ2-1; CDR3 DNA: TGCAGTGCTATCTCCCGCGGGCAGTTCTTC; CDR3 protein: CSAISRGQFF
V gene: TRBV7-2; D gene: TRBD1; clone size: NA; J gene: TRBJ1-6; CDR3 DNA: TGTGCCAGCAGCCGACAGGGCCGCGATCTCACCCTCCACTTT; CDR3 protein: CASSRQGRDLTLHF
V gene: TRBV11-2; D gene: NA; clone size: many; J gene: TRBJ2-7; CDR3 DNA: TGTGCCAGCAGCGATACTTGGGACGGAACCTACGAGCAGTACTTC; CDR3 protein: CASSDTWDGTYEQYF
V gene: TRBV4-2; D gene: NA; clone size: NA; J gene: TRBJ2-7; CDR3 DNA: TGTGCCATGGGACCCAAGCCCCTCTACGAGCAGTACTTC; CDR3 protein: CAMGPKPLYEQYF
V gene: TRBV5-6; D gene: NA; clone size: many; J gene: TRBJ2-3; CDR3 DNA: TGTGCCAGCAGCTCGGCCCCAGATACGCAGTATTTT; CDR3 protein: CASSSAPDTQYF
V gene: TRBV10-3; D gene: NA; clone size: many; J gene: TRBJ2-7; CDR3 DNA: TGTGCCATCAGTGACCCGACCCCGGGAAGAACCTACGAGCAGTACTTC; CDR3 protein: CAISDPTPGRTYEQYF
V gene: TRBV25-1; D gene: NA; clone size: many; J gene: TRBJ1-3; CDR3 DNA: TGTGCCAGCAGTGAGAGACAGACTCACTCTGGAAACACCATATATTTT; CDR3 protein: CASSERQTHSGNTIYF
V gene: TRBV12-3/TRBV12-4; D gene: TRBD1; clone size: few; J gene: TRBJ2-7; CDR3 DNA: TGTGCCAGCAGTAAGCTAAGGGCAGGGGGCGCCTACGAGCAGTACTTC; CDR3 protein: CASSKLRAGGAYEQYF
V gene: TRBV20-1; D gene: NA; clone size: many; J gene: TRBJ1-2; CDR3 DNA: TGCAGTGCTAGTTGGAGGGGAGACTATGGCTACACCTTC; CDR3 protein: CSASWRGDYGYTF
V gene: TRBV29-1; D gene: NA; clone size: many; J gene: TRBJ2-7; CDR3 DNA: TGCAGCTTCGGTAGGGATCCCTACGAGCAGTACTTC; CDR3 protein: CSFGRDPYEQYF
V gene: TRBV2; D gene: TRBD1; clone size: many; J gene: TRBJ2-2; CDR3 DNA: TGTGCCAGCAGTGAAATGGACAGGGCGGGCGGGGAGCTGTTTTTT; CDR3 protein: CASSEMDRAGGELFF
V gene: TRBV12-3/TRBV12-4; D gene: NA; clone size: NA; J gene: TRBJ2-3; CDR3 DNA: TGTGCCAGCAGTTTTACGTCTAGCGGCACAGATACGCAGTATTTT; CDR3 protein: CASSFTSSGTDTQYF
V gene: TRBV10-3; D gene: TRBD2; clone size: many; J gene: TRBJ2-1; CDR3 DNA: TGTGCCATCAGTGAGTCGACGGGCGGGAGCACGTTCGGGGCCGCGGTAAATGAGCAGTTCTTC; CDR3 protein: CAISESTGGSTFGAAVNEQFF
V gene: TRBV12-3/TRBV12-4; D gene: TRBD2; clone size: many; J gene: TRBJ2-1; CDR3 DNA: TGTGCCAGCAGTTTTAAAGGACTAGCGGGAGGATCCTCCTACAATGAGCAGTTCTTC; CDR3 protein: CASSFKGLAGGSSYNEQFF
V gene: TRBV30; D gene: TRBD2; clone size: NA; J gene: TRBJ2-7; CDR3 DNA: TGTGCCTGGACCTTAGCGGGAGGGCCATACGAGCAGTACTTC; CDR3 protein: CAWTLAGGPYEQYF
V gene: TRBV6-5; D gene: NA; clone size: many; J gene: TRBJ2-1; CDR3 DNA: TGTGCCAGCAGTTACCGGGCCGGGAGCGCCTCCTACAATGAGCAGTTCTTC; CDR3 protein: CASSYRAGSASYNEQFF
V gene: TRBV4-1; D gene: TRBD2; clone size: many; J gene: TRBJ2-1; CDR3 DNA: TGCGCCAGCAGCCAAGTAGGCCTAGCGGGAGATGAGCAGTTCTTC; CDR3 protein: CASSQVGLAGDEQFF
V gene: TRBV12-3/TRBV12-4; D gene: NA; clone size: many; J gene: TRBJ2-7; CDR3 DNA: TGTGCCAGCAGTCCCAGAAATGACTACGAGCAGTACTTC; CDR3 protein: CASSPRNDYEQYF
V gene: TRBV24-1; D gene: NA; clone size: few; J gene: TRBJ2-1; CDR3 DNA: TGTGCCACCAGTGCCGCCCGGACAGACAATGAGCAGTTCTTC; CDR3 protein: CATSAARTDNEQFF
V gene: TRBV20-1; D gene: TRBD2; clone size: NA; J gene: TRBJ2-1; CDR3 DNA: TGCAGTGCCGGCCCTGGGGTCGCGGGGGTTGGCAATGAGCAGTTCTTC; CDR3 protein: CSAGPGVAGVGNEQFF
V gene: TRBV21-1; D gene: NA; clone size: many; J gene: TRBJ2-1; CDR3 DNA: TGTGCCAGCAGCAAAGAAGGAGACAGGGTAGATTGCGGGAGATGCGAGCAGTTCTTC; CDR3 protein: CASSKEGDRVDCGRCEQFF
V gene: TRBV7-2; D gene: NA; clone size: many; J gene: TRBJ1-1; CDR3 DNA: TGTGCCAGCAGCTCGGGACGGAACACTGAAGCTTTCTTT; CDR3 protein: CASSSGRNTEAFF
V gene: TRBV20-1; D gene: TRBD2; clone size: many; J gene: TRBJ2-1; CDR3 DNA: TGCAGTGCGCCAACCCCTCAGGGACTATCCTCCAACAATGAGCAGTTCTTC; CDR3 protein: CSAPTPQGLSSNNEQFF
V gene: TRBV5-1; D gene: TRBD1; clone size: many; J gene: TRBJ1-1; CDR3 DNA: TGCGCCAGCAGCTTGGCCGCAGGGGGCCAGTTAGGTTTCTTT; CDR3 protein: CASSLAAGGQLGFF
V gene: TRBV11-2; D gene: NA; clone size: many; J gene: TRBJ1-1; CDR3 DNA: TGTGCCAGCAGCTTAGGGGTCAATAGGAACACTGAAGCTTTCTTT; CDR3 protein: CASSLGVNRNTEAFF
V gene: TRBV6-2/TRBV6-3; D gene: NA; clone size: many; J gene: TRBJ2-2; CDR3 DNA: TGTGCCAGCAGTTTGCTGAACACCGGGGAGCTGTTTTTT; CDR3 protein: CASSLLNTGELFF
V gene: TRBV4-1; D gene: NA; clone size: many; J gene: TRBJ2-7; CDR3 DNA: TGCGCCAGCAGCCAAGGGGTGGGGGTTTCCTACGAGCAGTACTTC; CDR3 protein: CASSQGVGVSYEQYF
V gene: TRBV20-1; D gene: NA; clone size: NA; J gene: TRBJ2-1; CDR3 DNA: TGCAGTGCTAGAGCGTGGTCGGTCAACAATGAGCAGTTCTTC; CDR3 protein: CSARAWSVNNEQFF
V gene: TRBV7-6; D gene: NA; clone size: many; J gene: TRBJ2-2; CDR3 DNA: TGTGCCAGCAGCCTAGGACAGATCGCGAACACCGGGGAGCTGTTTTTT; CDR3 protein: CASSLGQIANTGELFF
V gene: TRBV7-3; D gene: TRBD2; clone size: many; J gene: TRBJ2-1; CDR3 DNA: TGTGCCAGCAGCTTAAGTAGCGGGGGTTACAACAATGAGCGGTTCTTC; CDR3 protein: CASSLSSGGYNNERFF
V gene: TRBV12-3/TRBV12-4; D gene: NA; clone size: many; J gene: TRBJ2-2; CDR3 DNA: TGTGCCAGCAGTTCCCTCGGAAAGGCGGAGCTGTTTTTT; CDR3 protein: CASSSLGKAELFF